These 5 T cell receptor beta chains were sequenced from one sample in a study of T-cell reconstitution after alpha-beta-depleted transplantation in children. TCRbeta library construction was performed incorporating unique molecular identifiers. TCRdb re-derived calls from the PCR reads in MiXCR, one entry per CDR3 protein. The table shows approximately 520,000 distinct CDR3 sequences, with around a third occurring only once. Sequencing was performed on PBMCs from the stem cell graft donor, taken from the stem cell graft. These receptor sequences come from a human donor who donated a stem cell graft to a child with aplastic anemia.

A few counts support this clonotype. V is TRBV5-1 and J is TRBJ1-6; 8 nucleotides line up with TRBD1. Germline-derived CDR1 and CDR2 are SGHRS and YFSETQ. CDR3 length: 14 residues. V shed 3 bases, J shed 5 bases, and the junction held 1 base outside the gene matches. CDR3 nucleotides: TGCGCCAGCAGCTCGGACAGGGATAATTCACCCCTCCACTTT. Translation gives CASSSDRDNSPLHF.

The genes are TRBV4-1 and TRBJ2-7; TRBD2 aligns across 9 bases. This CDR3 comprises 14 residues. Per germline, CDR1 MGHRA and CDR2 YSYEKL. J lost 3 bases, V lost 4 bases, and 4 bases had no gene match. CDR3 region: CASSPQAGGYEQYV. CDR3 sequence (DNA): TGCGCCAGCAGCCCCCAAGCGGGGGGCTACGAGCAGTACGTC.

This clonotype turned up a few times. This chain connects TRBV20-1 to TRBJ2-5; 10 bases align to TRBD2. CDR1 DFQATT and CDR2 SNEGSKA come from the germline V gene (reference sequence). Germline trimming cut 6 bases from V and 5 bases from J; bases unmatched to any gene: 12. The CDR3 sequence is 15 residues long. This chain's CDR3 is CSARLAGSTRETQYF. The CDR3 DNA sequence: TGCAGTGCCAGACTAGCGGGCTCAACACGGGAGACCCAGTACTTC.

The chain joins TRBV7-2 to TRBJ1-1; 11 positions match TRBD1. Germline assignment: CDR1 SGHTA and CDR2 FQGNSA. The CDR3 is made up of 16 amino acids. The ends lost 1 base at V and 0 bases at J; junction bases unmatched: 1. The CDR3 sequence: CASSLGTGGLNTEAFF. CDR3 sequence (DNA): TGTGCCAGCAGCTTAGGGACAGGGGGCTTGAACACTGAAGCTTTCTTT.

The rearrangement joins TRBV29-1 to TRBJ1-1; 8 bases fit TRBD1. Trimming took 5 bases from V and 0 from J; bases not matched to a gene: 5. Germline assignment: CDR1 SQVTM and CDR2 ANQGSEA. The CDR3 runs 14 residues. The CDR3 region has the DNA TGCAGCGTTTCGACAGGGGCTATGAACACTGAAGCTTTCTTT. Protein: CSVSTGAMNTEAFF.